This T cell receptor (beta chain) stems from a study of T cell changes during pregnancy in multiple sclerosis. TCRdb keeps only in-frame clones here, not all; method: immunoSEQ multiplex PCR. The sample has around 50,000 clones; around 90% are singletons. The V end lost 3 bases, the J end lost 8 bases, and 19 bases lay between the germline ends. Per the germline V gene, CDR1 is MNHGY and CDR2 is SVAAGI. The CDR3 totals 16 residues. The chain couples TRBV6-9 to TRBJ1-4; no reliable D call. The sequence was obtained from a female donor in good health, enrolled as a control in a pregnancy study. Specimen: CD4+ T cells from peripheral blood mononuclear cells, collected after pregnancy. This chain's CDR3 is CASSYEGIGQREKLFF. CDR3 sequence (DNA): TGTGCCAGCAGTTACGAGGGAATAGGGCAGAGGGAAAAACTGTTTTTT.